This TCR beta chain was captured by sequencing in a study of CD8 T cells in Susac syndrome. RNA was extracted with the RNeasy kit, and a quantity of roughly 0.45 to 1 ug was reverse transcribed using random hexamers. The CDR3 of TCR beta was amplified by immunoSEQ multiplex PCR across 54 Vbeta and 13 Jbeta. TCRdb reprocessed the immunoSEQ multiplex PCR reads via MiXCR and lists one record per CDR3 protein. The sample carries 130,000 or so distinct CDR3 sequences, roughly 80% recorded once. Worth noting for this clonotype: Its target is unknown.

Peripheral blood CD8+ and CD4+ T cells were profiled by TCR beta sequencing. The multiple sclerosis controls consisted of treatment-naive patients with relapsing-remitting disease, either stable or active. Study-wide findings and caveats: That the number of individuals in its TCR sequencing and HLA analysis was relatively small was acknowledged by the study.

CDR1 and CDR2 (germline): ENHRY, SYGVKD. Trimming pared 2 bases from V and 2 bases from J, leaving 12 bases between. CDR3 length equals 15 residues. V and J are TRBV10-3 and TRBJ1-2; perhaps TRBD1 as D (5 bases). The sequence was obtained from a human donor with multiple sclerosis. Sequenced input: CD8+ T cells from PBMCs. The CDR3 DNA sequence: TGTGCCATCAGTGAGCCCCTGACAGAGAACTATGGCTACACCTTC. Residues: CAISEPLTENYGYTF.